Shown below are 21 T cell receptor beta chains from a single sample sequenced in a study of somatic mutations in cytotoxic T cells in rheumatoid arthritis. Sequencing was performed with immunoSEQ multiplex PCR; in TCRdb, only in-frame clones are kept and a portion is missing. Of about 14,000 clones detected, around 70% appear once; the ten largest clones hold 28%. The source material was CD8+ T cells sorted from blood. The receptor set was obtained from an adult with rheumatoid arthritis.

The gene calls are TRBV28 and TRBJ2-3; the D is unclear. CDR1 and CDR2 (germline): MDHEN, SYDVKM. The CDR3 loop spans 12 amino acids. Trimming took off 3 bases at V and 5 bases at J, with 6 bases between the two ends. The DNA for the CDR3 is TGTGCCAGCAGTTTTGATAGAGATACGCAGTATTTT. Its translation is CASSFDRDTQYF.

The rearrangement uses TRBV27 and TRBJ2-7; the D gene could be TRBD1 or TRBD2 (6 bases each). V shed 7 bases and J shed 6 bases, with 13 bases lying between them. The CDR3 has 12 residues. Looked up from germline, CDR1 is MNHEY and CDR2 is SMNVEV (reference sequence). This CDR3 is CASMSGATEQYF. As DNA, the CDR3 is TGTGCCAGCATGTCGGGGGCCACCGAGCAGTACTTC.

This clone was found once. This sequence joins TRBV7-8 and TRBJ1-3; D might be TRBD1 (6 bases). Looked up from germline, CDR1 is SGHVS and CDR2 is FQNEAQ. This CDR3 is built from 16 residues. V was cut by 3 bases and J by 7 bases, with 19 bases left in between. In DNA form, the CDR3 reads TGTGCCAGCAGCTTTCCCCCGACGGGGGCCGGGAACACCATATATTTT. Protein sequence: CASSFPPTGAGNTIYF.

The chain is built from TRBV2 and TRBJ1-1; no reliable D call. Germline-derived CDR1 and CDR2 are SNHLY and FYNNEI. This CDR3 is built from 15 residues. Trimming took off 2 bases at V and 1 base at J, with 11 bases between the two ends. CDR3 in DNA: TGTGCCAGCAGTGAATCCCGGCGGTGGAACACTGAAGCTTTCTTT. Residues: CASSESRRWNTEAFF. The full variable domain, with the rest looked up from reference TRBV2 and TRBJ1-1, is EPEVTQTPSHQVTQMGQEVILRCVPISNHLYFYWYRQILGQKVEFLVSFYNNEISEKSEIFDDQFSVERPDGSNFTLKIRSTKLEDSAMYFCASSESRRWNTEAFFGQGTRLTVV.

This chain connects TRBV5-6 to TRBJ1-2; 10 bases fit TRBD1. The germline V gene encodes CDR1 SGHDT and CDR2 YYEEEE. J was trimmed by 6 bases and V by 5 bases; bases with no gene match: 10. The CDR3 covers 15 residues. CDR3 sequence reads: CASRTTGTGENGYTF. CDR3 nucleotide sequence: TGTGCCAGCAGGACTACCGGGACAGGGGAGAATGGCTACACCTTC.

This rearrangement joins TRBV11-3 to TRBJ2-5; 7 bases are a match to TRBD1. The germline V gene encodes CDR1 SGHNT and CDR2 YENEEA. The junction had 11 bases not matched to a gene; V was cut back by 5 bases and J by 2 bases. CDR3 length: 16 residues. In DNA form, the CDR3 reads TGTGCCAGCAGCGCATCCTCCCGGGACAGTCAAGAGACCCAGTACTTC. Its protein product is CASSASSRDSQETQYF.

CDR3 in amino acids: CASSQDHPGGADEQFF. For the CDR3, the DNA is TGCGCCAGCAGCCAAGATCACCCCGGGGGGGCGGATGAGCAGTTCTTC. The rearrangement uses TRBV4-1 and TRBJ2-1, with 8 bases aligning to TRBD2. This CDR3 region has 16 residues. V dropped 0 bases and J dropped 8; count of bases not matched to a gene: 9. CDR1 is MGHRA, CDR2 YSYEKL, per germline.

The chain couples TRBV5-6 to TRBJ1-2; 7 bases agree with TRBD1. This CDR3 is built from 16 residues. The V and J ends lost 2 bases and 3 bases, in that order; junction bases with no gene match: 10. Germline V gene lookup returns CDR1 SGHDT and CDR2 YYEEEE. The chain's CDR3 is CASSFSTEGGYYGYTF. The CDR3 DNA follows: TGTGCCAGCAGCTTTTCAACGGAAGGGGGCTACTATGGCTACACCTTC.

The J gene is TRBJ2-5, the V gene TRBV10-3; 9 bases agree with TRBD2. CDR1 ENHRY and CDR2 SYGVKD come from the germline V gene. With 3 bases clipped from V and 2 bases from J, the junction kept 4 bases outside the gene matches. The length of the CDR3 is 15 residues. DNA for the CDR3: TGTGCCATCAGTGACGGAGCGGGGGGACAAGAGACCCAGTACTTC. The encoded protein is CAISDGAGGQETQYF.

The chain has TRBV7-8 and TRBJ2-3; D unresolved. V was trimmed by 1 base and J by 9 bases, leaving 8 bases between them. This CDR3 spans 12 amino acids. Germline V CDR1 and CDR2: SGHVS, FQNEAQ. In DNA form, the CDR3 reads TGTGCCAGCAGCTTAGTTGGTGACACGCAGTATTTT. Translating it yields CASSLVGDTQYF.

This chain joins TRBV29-1 and TRBJ2-7, with 8 bases matching TRBD2. The junction had 11 bases not matched to a gene; V was cut back by 4 bases and J by 3 bases. This CDR3 region has 15 residues. The germline V gene has CDR1 SQVTM and CDR2 ANQGSEA. This CDR3 reads CSVGQAGASGYEQYF. Written as DNA, the CDR3 is TGCAGCGTTGGACAAGCGGGGGCCTCGGGCTACGAGCAGTACTTC.

The rearrangement uses TRBV4-1 and TRBJ2-4, with no clear D. CDR3 length equals 15 residues. Per germline, CDR1 MGHRA and CDR2 YSYEKL. Trimming left V 3 bases short and J 0 bases short, with 9 bases between. The CDR3 DNA sequence: TGCGCCAGCAGCCAGGGGTGGGAAGCCAAAAACATTCAGTACTTC. This codes for CASSQGWEAKNIQYF.

As to this clone: Mismatch with germline at one junction end may stem from a read error. The genes are TRBV7-7 and TRBJ2-7; D is unclear. Germline V gives CDR1 SSHAT, CDR2 FNYEAQ (reference sequence). This CDR3 is built from 15 residues. The CDR3 here is CASSLASGNTYEQYF. The CDR3 nucleotides read TGTGCTAGCAGCTTAGCTTCAGGAAACACCTACGAGCAGTACTTC.

This CDR3 reads CASSLASGTYEQYF. The DNA for the CDR3 is TGTGCCAGTAGTCTGGCTAGCGGTACCTACGAGCAGTACTTC. The rearrangement links TRBV19 to TRBJ2-7, with 7 bases identical to TRBD2. CDR1 is LNHDA and CDR2 is SQIVND in the germline V gene (reference sequence). J lost 2 bases, V lost 5 bases, and 6 bases had no gene match. The CDR3 is 14 amino acids.

The DNA for the CDR3 is TGTGCCAGCAGTTTATTTCAGGGCCTGTACAATGAGCAGTTCTTC. Translation gives CASSLFQGLYNEQFF. V usage is TRBV27 and J usage is TRBJ2-1; D may be TRBD1 (5 bases). The CDR3 loop spans 15 amino acids. V was pared by 1 base and J by 4 bases, with 11 bases between. The germline CDR1 and CDR2 sequences are MNHEY and SMNVEV (reference sequence).

The genes are TRBV25-1 and TRBJ2-7, with TRBD1 matching over 8 bases. Per the germline V gene, CDR1 is MGHDK and CDR2 is SYGVNS. This CDR3 contains 14 residues. V was pared by 4 bases and J by 3 bases, with 5 bases of the junction left unmatched. CDR3 nucleotide sequence: TGTGCCAGCAGTGCCCCGGACAGGGACTACGAGCAGTACTTC. Translating gives CASSAPDRDYEQYF.

This clone was seen only a few times. This sequence joins TRBV28 and TRBJ1-5; D is undetermined. Between the trimmed V and J ends, which lost 7 bases and 8 bases, there was a span of 12 bases. The germline V gene encodes CDR1 MDHEN and CDR2 SYDVKM. This CDR3 contains 12 residues. This CDR3 is CASNGIIKPQHF. The DNA of the CDR3 is TGTGCCAGCAATGGGATTATCAAGCCCCAGCATTTT.

This clone was seen more than once but under ten times. The chain has TRBV4-1 and TRBJ2-1, with 10 bases lining up with TRBD2. The ends lost 9 bases at V and 7 bases at J; junction bases unmatched: 6. CDR1 is MGHRA and CDR2 is YSYEKL in the germline V gene. The CDR3 spans 13 residues. The DNA of the CDR3 is TGCGCCAGTTTAGCGGGGGGAGGGAATGAGCAGTTCTTC. It specifies CASLAGGGNEQFF.

J is TRBJ2-3 and V is TRBV6-5; the D gene is possibly TRBD1 (6 bases). CDR1 and CDR2 from the germline V gene are MNHEY and SVGAGI. Trimming took off 7 bases at V and 0 bases at J, with 11 bases between the two ends. The CDR3 spans 14 residues. The CDR3 DNA reads TGTGCCAGCAACAAAGACAGGAGCACAGATACGCAGTATTTT. Its protein product is CASNKDRSTDTQYF.

The chain has TRBV5-6 and TRBJ2-2; D assignment may be TRBD1 or TRBD2 (5 bases each). Trimming removed 4 bases at V and 6 bases at J, with 16 bases between. Germline loops: CDR1 SGHDT, CDR2 YYEEEE. CDR3 length: 15 amino acids. CDR3 in amino acids: CASSLGTGFSGELFF. Here the CDR3 DNA reads TGTGCCAGCAGCCTGGGGACCGGTTTCTCCGGGGAGCTGTTTTTT.

This clone was picked up a small number of times. The chain employs TRBV7-9 and TRBJ1-1, with D unclear. This CDR3 contains 15 residues. Germline values: CDR1 SEHNR, CDR2 FQNEAQ (reference sequence). V lost 1 base to trimming and J lost 3 bases, with 12 bases between them. CDR3 nucleotide sequence: TGTGCCAGCAGCTTAGTTGCAGTTTTTCACACTGAAGCTTTCTTT. It translates to CASSLVAVFHTEAFF.